Below are 32 T cell receptor beta chains sequenced from a single sample in a study of blood T cells in healthy people across ages. With a J-beta primer mix and a sample-barcoded 5' primer, a second PCR ran about 7 to 11 cycles. TCRdb redid the calling of the 5' RACE reads with MiXCR, one entry per CDR3 protein. In the table there are about 670,000 distinct CDR3 sequences, less than 45% of which are singletons. Sequences were obtained from blood. Receptors were obtained from an elderly man in good health.

The CDR3 region has the DNA TGTGCCAGCAGCCTCAGAGGGGGAGTTACGAACCAAGAGACCCAGTACTTC. Encoded protein: CASSLRGGVTNQETQYF. This sequence joins TRBV14 and TRBJ2-4; TRBD1 might be the D (6 bases). With the DNA end fitting TRBJ2-5 better, the J assignment may be wrong. The V gene's germline CDR1 is SGHDN and CDR2 FVKESK. CDR3 length: 17 residues.

This clonotype was seen many times. The gene calls are TRBV20-1 and TRBJ1-2; 8 positions agree with TRBD1. The V gene's germline CDR1 is DFQATT and CDR2 SNEGSKA (reference sequence). This CDR3 spans 11 amino acids. The CDR3 spells CSVGQGYGYTF. The CDR3 DNA reads TGCAGCGTAGGACAGGGTTACGGCTACACCTTC.

The chain uses TRBV20-1 and TRBJ2-6, with D hard to call. V shed 8 bases and J shed 2 bases, with 10 bases lying between them. CDR3 size: 13 residues. Germline V gives CDR1 DFQATT, CDR2 SNEGSKA (reference sequence). CDR3 region: CSSVGTGANVLTF. CDR3 bases: TGCAGTAGCGTAGGGACTGGGGCCAACGTCCTGACTTTC.

The chain is built from TRBV2 and TRBJ1-2; D ambiguous. The CDR3 sequence is 16 residues long. Germline V lookup: CDR1 SNHLY, CDR2 FYNNEI. V lost 1 base and J 4 bases, leaving 16 bases between the germline ends. CDR3 protein: CASSEGLGPWGYGYTF. CDR3 bases: TGTGCCAGCAGTGAAGGCCTCGGGCCGTGGGGCTATGGCTACACCTTC.

Comment on this clonotype: A much bigger clone sits one base away, suggesting this may be a read error. This chain uses TRBV6-2 or TRBV6-3 with TRBJ2-3; D is ambiguous. Looked up from germline, CDR1 is MNHEY and CDR2 is SVGEGT. The CDR3 runs 11 residues. V lost 8 bases and J 2 bases, leaving 5 bases between the germline ends. CDR3 sequence: CASGNTDTQYF. The CDR3 DNA follows: TGTGCCAGCGGCAACACAGATACGCAGTATTTT.

This clonotype was counted a few times. V and J are TRBV20-1 and TRBJ2-5; TRBD2 agrees at 13 bases. Germline trimming cut 6 bases from V and 2 bases from J; bases unmatched to any gene: 6. The CDR3 consists of 15 residues. Per germline, CDR1 DFQATT and CDR2 SNEGSKA (reference sequence). CDR3: CSAAPGLAGQETQYF. CDR3 sequence (DNA): TGCAGTGCGGCACCGGGACTAGCGGGGCAAGAGACCCAGTACTTC.

This chain's CDR3 is CASGRGQTDTQYF. The CDR3 bases are TGTGCCAGCGGGAGGGGGCAAACAGATACGCAGTATTTT. The chain has TRBV27 and TRBJ2-3; possibly TRBD1 or TRBD2 for D (7 bases each). Germline CDR1 reads MNHEY; CDR2 reads SMNVEV (reference sequence). V lost 8 bases and J lost 3, with 12 bases in between. The CDR3 totals 13 residues.

This clonotype came up once. This chain uses TRBV6-5 with TRBJ2-1, with TRBD1 matching over 7 bases. Germline assignment: CDR1 MNHEY and CDR2 SVGAGI. The J segment lost 13 bases and the V segment lost 10 bases, leaving 16 bases of the junction unmatched. The CDR3 is made up of 13 amino acids. CDR3 in amino acids: CANIETGQETQFF. CDR3 DNA: TGTGCCAACATTGAGACAGGGCAAGAGACCCAGTTCTTC.

This clonotype was recorded at least ten times. V gene TRBV12-3 or TRBV12-4 combines with J gene TRBJ2-5; D might be TRBD1 (6 bases). The CDR3 has 13 residues. Trimming shortened V by 4 bases and J by 4 bases, and 10 bases separated the two germline ends. In DNA, the CDR3 is TGTGCCAGCAGTTCCAGGGGTCCAGAGACCCAGTACTTC. Its protein is CASSSRGPETQYF.

This clonotype appeared a single time. The chain carries TRBV6-2 or TRBV6-3 and TRBJ1-1; TRBD1 aligns across 8 bases. Per the germline V gene, CDR1 is MNHEY and CDR2 is SVGEGT. Trimming took 0 bases from V and 0 from J; bases not matched to a gene: 15. CDR3 length: 20 amino acids. For the CDR3, the DNA is TGTGCCAGCAGTTACTCGAAATCATATGGACAGGGACTCATGAACACTGAAGCTTTCTTT. Protein sequence: CASSYSKSYGQGLMNTEAFF.

This clonotype was observed a handful of times. The CDR3 here is CASSRTGGNTEAFF. The CDR3 region has the DNA TGTGCCAGCAGTAGAACAGGGGGGAACACTGAAGCTTTCTTT. The chain carries TRBV6-2 or TRBV6-3 and TRBJ1-1; 8 nucleotides line up with TRBD1. The trim removed 5 bases at V and 1 base at J, leaving 3 bases unmatched. The CDR3 extends over 14 amino acids. Germline CDR1 reads MNHEY; CDR2 reads SVGEGT.

V is TRBV12-3 or TRBV12-4 and J is TRBJ2-1; D unclear. The end of the DNA fits TRBJ2-7 better, so the J call may be wrong. This CDR3 is built from 16 residues. In DNA form, the CDR3 reads TGTGCCAGCACAAAGAGTGGCGCTCATGGGTACAATGAGCAGTACTTC. Protein: CASTKSGAHGYNEQYF.

This clonotype turned up a few times. This chain connects TRBV6-5 to TRBJ2-3, with a tentative D call TRBD1 (5 bases). This CDR3 has 14 residues. Trimming removed 6 bases at V and 1 base at J, with 11 bases between. CDR1 is MNHEY and CDR2 is SVGAGI in the germline V gene. For the CDR3, the DNA is TGTGCCAGCAGAAAAAAAGGGGGCACAGATACGCAGTATTTT. Encoded protein: CASRKKGGTDTQYF.

The rearrangement joins TRBV3-1 to TRBJ2-3; D ambiguous. Looked up from germline, CDR1 is LGHDT and CDR2 is YNNKEL (reference sequence). The CDR3 consists of 16 residues. V was shortened by 3 bases and J by 4 bases, with 17 bases between the two germline ends. The chain's CDR3 is CASSHYSPARADTQYF. The CDR3 nucleotides read TGTGCCAGCAGCCATTACTCCCCGGCTAGGGCAGATACGCAGTATTTT.

The CDR3 protein is CASSYAGGGKTGELFF. The CDR3, as DNA: TGTGCCAGCAGTTATGCAGGGGGGGGAAAGACCGGGGAGCTGTTTTTT. This rearrangement joins TRBV6-5 to TRBJ2-2, with D tentatively TRBD1 or TRBD2 (7 bases each). Germline CDR1 is MNHEY and CDR2 is SVGAGI. This CDR3 is 16 amino acids long. Between the trimmed V and J ends, which lost 3 bases and 5 bases, there was a span of 16 bases.

In this sample, this clonotype turned up a few times. V gene TRBV29-1 combines with J gene TRBJ2-7; 10 positions agree with TRBD2. The CDR3 covers 18 residues. Germline V gene data show CDR1 as SQVTM and CDR2 as ANQGSEA. V shed 6 bases, J shed 3 bases, and the junction held 20 bases outside the gene matches. CDR3 in amino acids: CSVESFTPGLADHYEQYF. The DNA of the CDR3 is TGCAGCGTCGAATCATTTACCCCCGGACTAGCGGACCACTACGAGCAGTACTTC.

The genes are TRBV4-1 and TRBJ2-4; 8 bases are shared with TRBD2. Germline V lookup: CDR1 MGHRA, CDR2 YSYEKL. The CDR3 contains 16 residues. The ends lost 2 bases at V and 1 base at J; junction bases unmatched: 4. This CDR3 reads CASSQRTSRAKNIQYF. The CDR3 region has the DNA TGCGCCAGCAGCCAAAGGACTAGCCGGGCCAAAAACATTCAGTACTTC.

The V gene is TRBV7-2, the J gene TRBJ1-1; 10 nucleotides agree with TRBD1. Germline V gene data show CDR1 as SGHTA and CDR2 as FQGNSA. With 5 bases clipped from V and 0 bases from J, the junction kept 6 bases outside the gene matches. This CDR3 region has 16 residues. The CDR3 DNA reads TGTGCCAGCAGCAGACAGGGGGCGGGGATGAACACTGAAGCTTTCTTT. Amino acids: CASSRQGAGMNTEAFF.

Comments on this clonotype: A much larger clone differs from this one at a single base, so this may be a read error. V usage is TRBV5-1 and J usage is TRBJ2-5, with D hard to call. The end of the DNA is better explained by TRBJ2-7, so the J call may be wrong. Germline values: CDR1 SGHRS, CDR2 YFSETQ. The CDR3 covers 12 residues. The CDR3 DNA sequence: TGCGCCAGCAGCTCGGTCGAACACGAGCAGTACTTC. As protein: CASSSVEHEQYF.

The chain couples TRBV11-2 to TRBJ1-4, with D possibly matching TRBD1 (6 bases). Trimming left V 0 bases short and J 1 base short, with 6 bases between. Germline CDR1 reads SGHAT; CDR2 reads FQNNGV. The CDR3 loop spans 15 amino acids. The CDR3: CASSLDRGTNEKLFF. CDR3 bases: TGTGCCAGCAGCTTAGACAGGGGAACTAATGAAAAACTGTTTTTT.

This clonotype was observed at least ten times. The chain links TRBV7-9 to TRBJ1-6, with 7 bases fitting TRBD1. CDR3 length: 15 amino acids. Germline V gene data show CDR1 as SEHNR and CDR2 as FQNEAQ (reference sequence). The V and J ends lost 2 bases and 7 bases, in that order; junction bases with no gene match: 5. Here the CDR3 reads CASSLTSGGNSPLHF. The DNA for the CDR3 is TGTGCCAGCAGCTTAACTTCAGGGGGGAATTCACCCCTCCACTTT.

At least ten counts were recorded for this clonotype. The CDR3 coding sequence is TGTGCCAGTAGTACGGGACAGAACTCTGGGGCCAACGTCCTGACTTTC. It translates to CASSTGQNSGANVLTF. The chain has TRBV19 and TRBJ2-6; 7 positions agree with TRBD1. The CDR3 length is 16 residues. J lost 0 bases, V lost 4 bases, and 3 bases had no gene match. CDR1 and CDR2 from the germline V gene are LNHDA and SQIVND (reference sequence).

This sequence joins TRBV18 and TRBJ2-4, with 11 bases fitting TRBD2. V lost 5 bases, J lost 5 bases, and 2 bases stayed unmatched. The germline CDR1 and CDR2 sequences are KGHSH and LQKENI. CDR3 length equals 14 residues. CDR3 loop: CASSAGLAENIQYF. The CDR3 DNA reads TGTGCCAGCTCAGCGGGACTAGCGGAAAACATTCAGTACTTC. The complete variable domain, with remaining parts taken from reference TRBV18 and TRBJ2-4, reads NAGVMQNPRHLVRRRGQEARLRCSPMKGHSHVYWYRQLPEEGLKFMVYLQKENIIDESGMPKERFSAEFPKEGPSILRIQQVVRGDSAAYFCASSAGLAENIQYFGAGTRLSVL.

The chain combines TRBV25-1 with TRBJ2-7; 11 nucleotides line up with TRBD2. CDR1 is MGHDK and CDR2 is SYGVNS in the germline V gene. The ends lost 9 bases at V and 5 bases at J; junction bases unmatched: 9. The CDR3 length is 14 residues. In DNA form, the CDR3 reads TGTGCCAGTAAAACTAGCGGGAGTAAGGACGAGCAGTACTTC. It translates to CASKTSGSKDEQYF.

This clonotype appeared a few times. The chain uses TRBV11-2 and TRBJ2-3; 14 nucleotides match TRBD2. From germline, CDR1 is SGHAT and CDR2 FQNNGV. The CDR3 covers 17 residues. After removal of 7 bases from V and 3 bases from J, the junction contained 9 bases not matched to a gene. The CDR3 loop reads CASMPGLAGEGTDTQYF. CDR3 DNA sequence: TGTGCCAGCATGCCGGGACTAGCGGGAGAGGGAACAGATACGCAGTATTTT.

This chain links TRBV20-1 with TRBJ2-7, with TRBD2 as a possible D gene (5 bases). This CDR3 is built from 16 residues. V lost 0 bases and J lost 5, with 20 bases in between. The V gene's germline CDR1 is DFQATT and CDR2 SNEGSKA (reference sequence). DNA for the CDR3: TGCAGTGCTAGAGAAATTGACGGTCGGGGTGGCAACGAGCAGTACTTC. Protein: CSAREIDGRGGNEQYF.

There are a few counts of this clonotype. The chain couples TRBV20-1 to TRBJ2-4; TRBD1 agrees at 8 bases. The V gene's germline CDR1 is DFQATT and CDR2 SNEGSKA (reference sequence). The CDR3 consists of 15 residues. V gave up 6 bases and J gave up 0 bases; unmatched junction bases: 7. CDR3 in DNA: TGCAGTGCGGCACAGGGGGGTCGAGCCAAAAACATTCAGTACTTC. This encodes CSAAQGGRAKNIQYF.

A few counts support this clonotype. The chain couples TRBV3-1 to TRBJ2-5; maybe TRBD1 (5 bases). Germline loops: CDR1 LGHDT, CDR2 YNNKEL (reference sequence). This CDR3 region has 15 residues. V was trimmed by 4 bases and J by 1 base, leaving 13 bases between them. The CDR3 DNA is TGTGCCAGCAGCCGACTCGACAGCAGCCAAGAGACCCAGTACTTC. Protein: CASSRLDSSQETQYF.

This clonotype was picked up a small number of times. J is TRBJ2-5 and V is TRBV5-1; 7 bases map to TRBD2. Per the germline V gene, CDR1 is SGHRS and CDR2 is YFSETQ. V trimming: 4 bases; J trimming: 5 bases; junction bases outside the gene matches: 11. The CDR3 has 15 residues. The CDR3 nucleotides are TGCGCCAGCAGCCCGGGGGTCCGCGGGAGTGAGACCCAGTACTTC. Protein product: CASSPGVRGSETQYF.

This clonotype came up a few times. The chain has TRBV7-9 and TRBJ2-7; 7 bases line up with TRBD1. V was clipped by 5 bases and J by 0 bases; unmatched bases: 7. Germline V gene data show CDR1 as SEHNR and CDR2 as FQNEAQ (reference sequence). The CDR3 loop spans 15 amino acids. This chain's CDR3 is CASSPQGVSSYEQYF. In DNA form, the CDR3 reads TGTGCCAGCAGCCCTCAGGGGGTTTCCTCCTACGAGCAGTACTTC.

The table lists this clonotype with many counts. This may come from a read error, since a much larger clone is one base off. The chain recombines TRBV3-1 with TRBJ2-7; D is undetermined. This CDR3 region has 13 residues. In germline, CDR1 is LGHDT, CDR2 YNNKEL (reference sequence). Trimming removed 2 bases from V and 7 bases from J, with 12 bases in between. The CDR3 loop is CASSQTLYNEQYF. CDR3 nucleotides: TGTGCCAGCAGCCAAACCCTATACAATGAGCAGTACTTC.

The chain combines TRBV9 with TRBJ2-2; D is possibly TRBD1 (6 bases). CDR3 length equals 17 residues. Germline loops: CDR1 SGDLS, CDR2 YYNGEE. The V gene lost 0 bases and the J gene lost 3 bases, with 15 bases spanning the gap. CDR3 region: CASSVVTGGEYTGELFF. The CDR3 DNA reads as TGTGCCAGCAGCGTAGTAACTGGGGGCGAATACACCGGGGAGCTGTTTTTT. The entire variable domain, with the rest obtained from reference TRBV9 and TRBJ2-2, is as follows: DSGVTQTPKHLITATGQRVTLRCSPRSGDLSVYWYQQSLDQGLQFLIQYYNGEERAKGNILERFSAQQFPDLHSELNLSSLELGDSALYFCASSVVTGGEYTGELFFGEGSRLTVL.